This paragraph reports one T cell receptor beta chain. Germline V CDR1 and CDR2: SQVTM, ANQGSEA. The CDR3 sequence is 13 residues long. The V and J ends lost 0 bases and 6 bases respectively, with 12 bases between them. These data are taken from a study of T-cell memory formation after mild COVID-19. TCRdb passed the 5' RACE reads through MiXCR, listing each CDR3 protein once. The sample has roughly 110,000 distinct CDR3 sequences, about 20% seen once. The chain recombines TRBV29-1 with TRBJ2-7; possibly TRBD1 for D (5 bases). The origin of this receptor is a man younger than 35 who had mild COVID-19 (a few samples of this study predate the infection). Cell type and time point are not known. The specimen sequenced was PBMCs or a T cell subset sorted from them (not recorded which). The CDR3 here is CSVEDQAGLEQYF. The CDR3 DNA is TGCAGCGTTGAAGATCAGGCAGGGCTCGAGCAGTACTTC.